Below are 17 T cell receptor beta chains sequenced from a single sample in a study of blood T cell repertoires in COVID-19. Clones were sequenced by immunoSEQ multiplex PCR, and TCRdb holds only the in-frame ones, with some missing. The data show tens of thousands of clones, around 85% seen once. What was sequenced was peripheral blood. Every receptor here comes from a human donor in a cohort sampled during active COVID-19.

This clone came up a few times. The J gene is TRBJ1-1, the V gene TRBV3-1 (or the pseudogene TRBV3-2); D possibly corresponds to TRBD1 (5 bases). Germline V lookup: CDR1 LGHDT, CDR2 YNNKEL (reference sequence). The CDR3 totals 13 residues. The V end was cut by 3 bases, the J end by 1 base, with 6 bases between. The DNA for the CDR3 is TGTGCCAGCAGCCAGGGGGGGAACACTGAAGCTTTCTTT. It encodes CASSQGGNTEAFF.

The CDR3 is CASSLDRNQPQHF. The CDR3 DNA reads TGTGCCAGCAGCTTAGACAGAAATCAGCCCCAGCATTTT. The V gene is TRBV7-2, the J gene TRBJ1-5; D not resolved. The V gene's germline CDR1 is SGHTA and CDR2 FQGNSA. The CDR3 has 13 amino acids. Trimming shortened V by 1 base and J by 4 bases, and 5 bases separated the two germline ends.

The chain couples TRBV27 to TRBJ1-4, with TRBD1 identical over 8 bases. Unmatched junction bases numbered 14, after V lost 5 bases and J lost 15 bases. Looked up from germline, CDR1 is MNHEY and CDR2 is SMNVEV (reference sequence). The CDR3 runs 14 residues. The CDR3 region has the DNA TGTGCCAGCAGTCTAAGACAGGGGAGGGGAATGGTGTTTTTT. Translating it yields CASSLRQGRGMVFF.

This clone has just a few counts. The chain has TRBV12-3 or TRBV12-4 and TRBJ2-3; D remains unclear. V was cut by 6 bases and J by 9 bases, with 13 bases left in between. CDR3 length: 12 amino acids. CDR3 nucleotide sequence: TGTGCCAGCAGCCCCTCCGAGGCCACGCAGTATTTT. Protein sequence: CASSPSEATQYF.

The V and J genes are TRBV7-9 and TRBJ2-5; TRBD2 matches 9 bases. The CDR3 has 15 amino acids. The ends lost 5 bases at V and 5 bases at J; junction bases unmatched: 9. Germline values: CDR1 SEHNR, CDR2 FQNEAQ (reference sequence). CDR3 protein: CASSPQRGVGETQYF. In DNA form, the CDR3 reads TGTGCCAGCAGCCCACAGCGGGGGGTTGGGGAGACCCAGTACTTC.

The rearrangement uses TRBV7-2 and TRBJ1-4; D remains unclear. This CDR3 is built from 14 residues. Germline CDR1 SGHTA, CDR2 FQGNSA. V gave up 5 bases and J gave up 13 bases, with 20 bases separating them. The CDR3 spells CASSQAVEGVGLFF. In DNA, the CDR3 is TGTGCCAGCAGCCAAGCGGTTGAGGGCGTGGGACTGTTTTTT.

The table lists this clone with a few counts. V is TRBV9 and J is TRBJ2-2; 10 nucleotides agree with TRBD2. The CDR3 is made up of 16 amino acids. Germline V gene lookup returns CDR1 SGDLS and CDR2 YYNGEE. With 0 bases clipped from V and 5 bases from J, the junction kept 4 bases outside the gene matches. The CDR3 sequence is CASSVGAGGLTGELFF. CDR3 coding DNA: TGTGCCAGCAGCGTAGGAGCGGGGGGGCTTACCGGGGAGCTGTTTTTT.

J is TRBJ2-7 and V is TRBV6-5, with D possibly being TRBD2 (5 bases). The CDR3 has 15 amino acids. The V and J ends lost 5 bases and 0 bases respectively, with 14 bases between them. CDR1 is MNHEY, CDR2 SVGAGI, per germline. CDR3 protein: CASSRPGTRSYEQYF. Written as DNA, the CDR3 is TGTGCCAGCAGTCGCCCGGGAACACGCTCCTACGAGCAGTACTTC.

The CDR3 loop reads CASSFRDNNGYTF. For the CDR3, the DNA is TGTGCCAGCAGTTTCAGGGATAATAATGGCTACACCTTC. The chain carries TRBV27 and TRBJ1-2; TRBD1 might be the D (5 bases). CDR1 and CDR2 (germline): MNHEY, SMNVEV (reference sequence). The CDR3 runs to 13 residues. V lost 3 bases and J lost 6, with 11 bases in between.

The J gene is TRBJ1-2, the V gene TRBV7-2, with D maybe TRBD1 (5 bases). With 5 bases removed from V and 4 bases from J, the gap between germline ends came to 17 bases. The CDR3 contains 15 residues. Looked up from germline, CDR1 is SGHTA and CDR2 is FQGNSA. CDR3 sequence reads: CASSPSRGVPYGYTF. As DNA, the CDR3 is TGTGCCAGCAGCCCTAGTCGGGGGGTTCCCTATGGCTACACCTTC. Full variable domain (rest looked up from reference TRBV7-2 and TRBJ1-2): GAGVSQSPSNKVTEKGKDVELRCDPISGHTALYWYRQSLGQGLEFLIYFQGNSAPDKSGLPSDRFSAERTGGSVSTLTIQRTQQEDSAVYLCASSPSRGVPYGYTFGSGTRLTVV.

The chain combines TRBV4-2 with TRBJ2-3; 8 bases fit TRBD2. Germline V CDR1 and CDR2: LGHNA, YNFKEQ. J lost 1 base, V lost 0 bases, and 6 bases had no gene match. CDR3 length: 17 amino acids. The CDR3 loop reads CASSQDRTGGGTDTQYF. CDR3 DNA: TGTGCCAGCAGCCAAGATCGGACGGGGGGGGGCACAGATACGCAGTATTTT.

The chain is built from TRBV4-3 and TRBJ1-3; 9 bases match TRBD1. Trimming at V came to 3 bases and at J to 0 bases, leaving 15 bases not matched to a gene. Germline CDR1 and CDR2: LGHNA and YSLEER. The CDR3 is made up of 20 amino acids. The CDR3: CASSQLLGTGLFDSGNTIYF. In nucleotides, the CDR3 is TGCGCCAGCAGCCAGCTCTTAGGGACAGGGCTGTTTGACTCTGGAAACACCATATATTTT.

The V gene is TRBV13, the J gene TRBJ2-3, with D possibly matching TRBD2 (5 bases). Between the trimmed V and J ends, which lost 3 bases and 7 bases, there was a span of 17 bases. Germline CDR1 and CDR2: PRHDT and FYEKMQ (reference sequence). This CDR3 comprises 15 residues. The CDR3 DNA sequence: TGTGCCAGCAGCTTTGGGAGCGCCCGCAGGAATACGCAGTATTTT. As protein: CASSFGSARRNTQYF.

This chain links TRBV11-3 with TRBJ2-1, with D possibly TRBD2 on 7 matching bases. The CDR3 is 17 amino acids. The germline V and J ends were trimmed by 5 bases and 0 bases, with 17 bases remaining between them. Germline loops: CDR1 SGHNT, CDR2 YENEEA. CDR3 loop: CASSGGAWVFSYNEQFF. The DNA for the CDR3 is TGTGCCAGCAGCGGGGGGGCCTGGGTTTTCTCCTACAATGAGCAGTTCTTC.

This clone has just a few counts. The gene calls are TRBV18 and TRBJ2-3; tentatively, D is TRBD1 (6 bases). The CDR3 sequence is 15 residues long. Trimming cost V 3 bases and J 4 bases, with 14 bases left between them. Germline V gene lookup returns CDR1 KGHSH and CDR2 LQKENI. The DNA for the CDR3 is TGTGCCAGCTCACCTGGGACAAGCAGCGCAGATACGCAGTATTTT. Translation: CASSPGTSSADTQYF. Filled out from reference TRBV18 and TRBJ2-3, the complete variable domain reads NAGVMQNPRHLVRRRGQEARLRCSPMKGHSHVYWYRQLPEEGLKFMVYLQKENIIDESGMPKERFSAEFPKEGPSILRIQQVVRGDSAAYFCASSPGTSSADTQYFGPGTRLTVL.

The chain employs TRBV19 and TRBJ2-7; the match to TRBD1 covers 9 bases. V lost 6 bases and J lost 3; bases outside the gene matches: 6. The CDR3 runs 14 residues. CDR1 LNHDA and CDR2 SQIVND come from the germline V gene (reference sequence). The CDR3 DNA sequence: TGTGCCAGTAGCTCACAGGGGGCTGGCTACGAGCAGTACTTC. Its translation: CASSSQGAGYEQYF. Looking up the rest from reference TRBV19 and TRBJ2-7 gives the full variable domain: DGGITQSPKYLFRKEGQNVTLSCEQNLNHDAMYWYRQDPGQGLRLIYYSQIVNDFQKGDIAEGYSVSREKKESFPLTVTSAQKNPTAFYLCASSSQGAGYEQYFGPGTRLTVT.

The chain joins TRBV7-2 to TRBJ2-3, with D uncertain. Trimming took 5 bases from V and 2 from J, leaving 2 bases between them. CDR1 is SGHTA and CDR2 is FQGNSA in the germline V gene. The CDR3 contains 11 residues. The DNA for the CDR3 is TGTGCCAGCAGCCACACAGATACGCAGTATTTT. This translates into CASSHTDTQYF. Full variable domain (missing parts from reference TRBV7-2 and TRBJ2-3): GAGVSQSPSNKVTEKGKDVELRCDPISGHTALYWYRQSLGQGLEFLIYFQGNSAPDKSGLPSDRFSAERTGGSVSTLTIQRTQQEDSAVYLCASSHTDTQYFGPGTRLTVL.